This T cell receptor beta chain was identified during a study of blood T cell repertoires in COVID-19. Overall study context: Sample material is recorded as cDNA or gDNA derived from T cells, B-cell-depleted T cells, or PBMCs.

Clones were sequenced by immunoSEQ multiplex PCR, and TCRdb holds only the in-frame ones, with some missing. The repertoire holds 200,000 to 300,000 clones, with 75% to 85% as singletons. CDR3 length: 15 amino acids. Trimming stripped 6 bases from V and 0 bases from J, with 12 bases between. Per the germline V gene, CDR1 is MNHEY and CDR2 is SMNVEV (reference sequence). Source material: peripheral blood. This receptor was obtained from a woman older than 75 with COVID-19, enrolled during active disease. J is TRBJ1-3 and V is TRBV27, with a possible D match to TRBD1 (6 bases). The CDR3 bases are TGTGCCAGCAGCCAGGACAGACTCTCTGGAAACACCATATATTTT. This translates into CASSQDRLSGNTIYF.